This TCR beta chain was sequenced during a study of vaccination and CD4 T cells after COVID-19 (dated by TCRdb to about 2022). Describing the broader study: Convalescent patients had a positive SARS-CoV-2 result on nasal swab PCR, and of these patients, under ten had mild disease and one had severe disease. Post-vaccine blood samples were taken a median of around 77 days after the second vaccine dose, with a range of roughly 14 to 250 days. In around nine COVID-19 convalescent patients and a handful of infection-naive healthy vaccine recipients, the spike-specific CD4+ TCR repertoire before mRNA vaccination was compared with the repertoire after mRNA vaccination. As controls, cultures received a CEFX viral epitope pool (the positive control), an HIV-1 Nef peptide pool (the negative control), or no peptide at all. The convalescent cohort comprised six males and four females, including two Hispanic individuals, seven Caucasians, two Asians and one multiracial person. Participants got two doses of the Pfizer-BioNTech BNT162b2 vaccine (n=8) or two doses of the Moderna mRNA-1273 vaccine (n=2). Overlapping spike peptide pools from SARS-CoV-2 and from the common cold coronaviruses HCoV-NL63, HCoV-OC43 and HCoV-229E were used as culture stimuli. Post-COVID blood samples from convalescent patients were collected a median of around 100 days after diagnosis, with a range of about 35 to 161 days.

Explained via the paper, the treatment or condition label denotes: approximately nine-day PBMC culture with coronavirus spike peptide pools or control peptides (ViraFEST assay). The ViraFEST assay was used in the study, in which antigen-specific T cells were expanded with peptide pools and expanded clonotypes were subsequently identified by TCR sequencing. Positive SARS-CoV-2 PCR tests in the convalescent patients dated from March to December 2020, before Alpha, Beta and Delta variants emerged in the United States. Each well held under 2.5 million PBMCs cultured in IMDM containing about 5% human AB serum and approximately 9.8 IU/ml IL-2, with roughly 9.2 ug/ml peptide pools added. Half of the culture medium was replaced with fresh IL-2-containing medium on days 3 and 7. After less than twelve days of culture, CD4+ T cells were isolated by negative selection with the EasySep CD4+ T cell isolation kit. Ficoll-Paque Plus gradient centrifugation was used to isolate PBMCs from whole blood, and the isolated PBMCs were then either used fresh or cryopreserved at -140C. Triplicate wells were generally used for each culture condition.

The junction carries 14 bases between V and J, which are trimmed by 5 bases and 1 base respectively. The CDR3 has 15 amino acids, counting the end cysteine and phenylalanine. Of all the DNA, just the CDR3 is kept, 45 bases in frame from base 1. Sequences SEHNR (CDR1) and FQNEAQ (CDR2) are obtained from the germline V gene (reference sequence). What the work shows at the level of the full study, not this receptor alone: The median count of SARS-CoV-2-reactive clonotypes went up from under 25 after infection to around 38 after vaccination, although the change was not significant. Among convalescent patients, a median around 83% of the SARS-CoV-2-reactive clones seen after vaccination appeared only after vaccination, which suggests priming specific to the vaccine. Of the vaccine-specific clones in convalescent patients, 304 of 307, or nearly all, reacted only to SARS-CoV-2 spike and did not cross-react with common cold coronaviruses. Relatively few convalescent patients were included in the study, and early timepoints after natural infection were not analyzed.

The protocol used for the library was PCR. DNA from cultured CD4+ T cells underwent TCR sequencing with the Oncomine TCR Beta short-read assay at the Johns Hopkins FTIC core. The QIAamp micro DNA kit was used to extract genomic DNA from the cultured CD4+ T cells. Oncomine TCR Beta libraries from cultured CD4+ T cells were pooled with unique dual indexes and sequenced on an Illumina iSeq 100. The authors' analysis ran thus. Non-productive sequences were removed, and CDR3s not starting with C, not ending with F or W, or shorter than 7 amino acids were discarded. Antigen-specific clonotypes were identified with the MANAFEST web application by comparing peptide-stimulated wells with reference and other culture wells. To be called positive, a clone needed an FDR below 0.05, an odds ratio above 5, and a productive frequency above 0.1% in at least two of three replicate wells. Cross-reactive clonotypes were defined as significantly expanded in both SARS-CoV-2 spike wells and at least one common cold coronavirus spike condition. CDR3 homology was assessed with Levenshtein distances (stringdist) and unrooted phylogenetic trees (ape) in R version 3.6.1. TCRdb ran its own pipeline on the public reads, namely fastp trimming at Q25 and MiXCR clone calling, and kept in-frame beta chains. Under each unique CDR3 protein, matching rows form one entry showing the most common genes and DNA. What appears here as the V and J calls and clone size reflects TCRdb's work, not the paper's. In all, the sample holds roughly 20,000 distinct CDR3 sequences, and over 25% of those were seen once. Roughly 15% of the sample is held by the ten biggest clonotypes.

On this clonotype itself: The specificity of this receptor is unknown. Base qualities are not provided; no much larger clone lies one nucleotide away.

This TCR was recovered from a human donor with COVID-19. The sequence links TRBV7-9 to TRBJ1-1; no D gene can be assigned with confidence. Sequenced material: cultured CD4+ T cells from blood. DNA sequence: TGTGCCAGCAGCCATTCACGACGGAAGAACACTGAAGCTTTCTTT. This gives the protein CASSHSRRKNTEAFF. The CDR3 plus the reference TRBV7-9 and TRBJ1-1 genes for the other parts give the full variable domain: DTGVSQNPRHKITKRGQNVTFRCDPISEHNRLYWYRQTLGQGPEFLTYFQNEAQLEKSRLLSDRFSAERPKGSFSTLEIQRTEQGDSAMYLCASSHSRRKNTEAFFGQGTRLTVV.